Listed below are T cell receptor beta chains from one sample, sequenced in a study of T cells expressing NK-cell markers. From the 5' RACE reads, TCRdb lists one entry per CDR3 protein and no DNA. This listing includes about 390,000 distinct CDR3 sequences. Source material: blood T cells: a sorted CD56 or NKG2C T cell subset, CD4+ or CD8+ T cells, or bulk PBMC T cells (not recorded which). The source is a woman in her 50s in good health. Both conserved end residues are part of each CDR3.

v_call,j_call,cdr3_aa
TRBV10-3,TRBJ2-7,CAISESLYEQYF
TRBV4-2,TRBJ2-1,CASSRDGQYNEQFF
TRBV12-3/TRBV12-4,TRBJ1-1,CASSRPPGVRAFF
TRBV24-1,TRBJ1-2,CATSAVGGDYGYTF
TRBV28,TRBJ2-7,CAVGGRGVNYEQYF
TRBV29-1,TRBJ2-1,CSVGGGVHNEQFF
TRBV7-8,TRBJ2-2,CASSALDRATGELFF
TRBV27,TRBJ1-4,CASSFDRERQKLFF
TRBV12-3/TRBV12-4,TRBJ2-4,CASSYDRTTKNIQYF
TRBV20-1,TRBJ2-3,CSARDISGRSTDTQYF
TRBV25-1,TRBJ2-1,CASSEYIGYPTNEQFF
TRBV9,TRBJ2-6,CASSVDKTSGANVLTF
TRBV20-1,TRBJ2-5,CSARRNVAGTQYF
TRBV29-1,TRBJ1-4,CSVVKGGFEKLFF
TRBV5-1,TRBJ1-1,CASSAPGQGEAFF
TRBV27,TRBJ2-3,CASSPREGLVTDTQYF
TRBV10-3,TRBJ2-5,CATRDVETQYF
TRBV7-3,TRBJ2-3,CASSAAASWTDTQYF
TRBV6-2/TRBV6-3,TRBJ2-5,CASSYLGARFQYF
TRBV4-2,TRBJ2-2,CASSQEVGLANTGELFF
TRBV4-1,TRBJ2-3,CASSQASGINTDTQYF
TRBV6-1,TRBJ2-7,CAGTLGGSYEQYF
TRBV20-1,TRBJ2-1,CSVKSHREQFF
TRBV11-3,TRBJ2-1,CASSRDGSHYNEQFF
TRBV5-1,TRBJ1-1,CASRTGEGTEAFF
TRBV7-3,TRBJ2-3,CASSPEGWNKDTQYF
TRBV5-1,TRBJ1-2,CASSGTTYGYTF
TRBV7-7,TRBJ1-1,CASSQLRYIPFF
TRBV19,TRBJ2-7,CASSIGLGLTYEQYF
TRBV5-5,TRBJ2-3,CASSSLAAGLVLDTQYF
TRBV7-3,TRBJ2-3,CASGRESVDTQYF
TRBV3-1,TRBJ1-2,CASTSPGDYGYTF
TRBV6-2/TRBV6-3,TRBJ2-2,CASSYGTGFFPGELFF
TRBV13,TRBJ2-1,CASSLTFRGAGVNNEQFF
TRBV12-3/TRBV12-4,TRBJ1-5,CASSYTGYGQPQHF
TRBV30,TRBJ1-5,CAWSVRETGSNQPQHF
TRBV15,TRBJ2-5,CATSRGAGSPKRETQYF
TRBV7-9,TRBJ2-2,CACPIPSGELFF
TRBV4-1,TRBJ2-1,CASSQGGGLAGWAGQFF
TRBV29-1,TRBJ2-1,CSGTSGRDYNEQFF
TRBV12-3/TRBV12-4,TRBJ2-1,CASSQYDAEPLYNEQFF
TRBV12-3/TRBV12-4,TRBJ2-2,CASTGEYTGELFF
TRBV5-1,TRBJ1-1,CASSPGFMNTEAFF
TRBV13,TRBJ2-1,CASSLGLAGHNEQFF
TRBV7-8,TRBJ2-2,CASSLERYRGRRTGELFF
TRBV11-3,TRBJ2-1,CASTPAGGVGNEQFF
TRBV9,TRBJ1-1,CASSPSGTNTEAFF
TRBV5-1,TRBJ2-5,CASKAGFQETQYF
TRBV14,TRBJ2-5,CASSQEGDLQETQYF
TRBV6-6,TRBJ2-1,CASRGQGWEQFF
TRBV7-3,TRBJ2-5,CASSLIGSYQETQYF
TRBV7-8,TRBJ1-1,CASSLVGTGDPEAFF
TRBV6-1,TRBJ2-3,CASERRSDTQYF
TRBV19,TRBJ2-7,CASSIGGLVYEQYF